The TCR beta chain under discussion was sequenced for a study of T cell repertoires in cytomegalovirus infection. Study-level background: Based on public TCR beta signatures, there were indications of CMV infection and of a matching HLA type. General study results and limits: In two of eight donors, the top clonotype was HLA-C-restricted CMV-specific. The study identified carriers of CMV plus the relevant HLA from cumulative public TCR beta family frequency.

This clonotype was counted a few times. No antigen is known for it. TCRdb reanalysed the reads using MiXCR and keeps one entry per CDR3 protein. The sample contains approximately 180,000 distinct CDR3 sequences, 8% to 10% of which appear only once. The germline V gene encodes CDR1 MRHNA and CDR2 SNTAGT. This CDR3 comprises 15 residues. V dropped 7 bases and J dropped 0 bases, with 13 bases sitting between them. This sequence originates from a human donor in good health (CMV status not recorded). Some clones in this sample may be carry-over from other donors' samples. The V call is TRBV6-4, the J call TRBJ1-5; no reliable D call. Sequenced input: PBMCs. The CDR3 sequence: CASILEVDSNQPQHF. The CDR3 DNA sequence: TGTGCCAGCATCTTGGAGGTAGATAGCAATCAGCCCCAGCATTTT.